The 10 T cell receptor beta chains below were found in one sample sequenced in a study of beta chain features in type 1 diabetes. Since all of the isolated RNA was reverse transcribed, expressed TCRB transcripts were what got sequenced. The data were produced by immunoSEQ multiplex PCR, yet TCRdb's version contains in-frame clones alone and is incomplete. The profile shows some 150,000 clones, less than 9% of them singletons. The source material was central memory CD4+ T cells from blood. The receptor set was obtained from a woman in her thirties in good health.

This sequence joins TRBV2 and TRBJ2-3; tentatively, D is TRBD2 (6 bases). Trimming cost V 4 bases and J 3 bases, with 14 bases left between them. Germline CDR1 SNHLY, CDR2 FYNNEI. The CDR3 totals 15 residues. CDR3 in DNA: TGTGCCAGCAGTGGGCTAGCGCAGATTACAGATACGCAGTATTTT. It codes for CASSGLAQITDTQYF. Variable domain in full (rest from reference TRBV2 and TRBJ2-3): EPEVTQTPSHQVTQMGQEVILRCVPISNHLYFYWYRQILGQKVEFLVSFYNNEISEKSEIFDDQFSVERPDGSNFTLKIRSTKLEDSAMYFCASSGLAQITDTQYFGPGTRLTVL.

This clone was detected a few times. This chain joins TRBV30 and TRBJ2-6; D gene uncertain. CDR1 and CDR2 (germline): GTSNPN, SVGIG (reference sequence). The V and J ends lost 3 bases and 0 bases respectively, with 15 bases between them. The CDR3 contains 17 residues. The CDR3 region is CAWRKTGSPSGANVLTF. The CDR3 DNA sequence: TGTGCCTGGAGGAAGACTGGCTCTCCCTCTGGGGCCAACGTCCTGACTTTC.

The J gene is TRBJ1-5, the V gene TRBV4-3, with D unresolved. The V end was cut by 1 base, the J end by 2 bases, with 6 bases between. Germline V CDR1 and CDR2: LGHNA, YSLEER. This CDR3 is 14 amino acids long. The CDR3 DNA is TGCGCCAGCAGCCAAGGACAAGGCAATCAGCCCCAGCATTTT. Amino acid sequence: CASSQGQGNQPQHF.

The rearrangement uses TRBV7-2 and TRBJ2-1; maybe TRBD2 (5 bases). Germline CDR1 is SGHTA and CDR2 is FQGNSA. The CDR3 totals 15 residues. The V end lost 1 base, the J end lost 3 bases, and 10 bases lay between the germline ends. This CDR3 reads CASSLDHGDYNEQFF. The CDR3 DNA is TGTGCCAGCAGCTTAGATCACGGGGACTACAATGAGCAGTTCTTC. Using reference TRBV7-2 and TRBJ2-1 for the parts outside the CDR3, the full variable domain is GAGVSQSPSNKVTEKGKDVELRCDPISGHTALYWYRQSLGQGLEFLIYFQGNSAPDKSGLPSDRFSAERTGGSVSTLTIQRTQQEDSAVYLCASSLDHGDYNEQFFGPGTRLTVL.

This clone has more than one count but fewer than ten. The chain carries TRBV28 and TRBJ2-1; TRBD1 agrees at 9 bases. V shed 4 bases, J shed 3 bases, and the junction held 4 bases outside the gene matches. CDR1 is MDHEN and CDR2 is SYDVKM in the germline V gene. The CDR3 is made up of 15 amino acids. The chain's CDR3 is CASSSPGQGYNEQFF. In nucleotides, the CDR3 is TGTGCCAGCAGTTCCCCGGGACAGGGCTACAATGAGCAGTTCTTC. The full variable domain, rest sourced from reference TRBV28 and TRBJ2-1, is DVKVTQSSRYLVKRTGEKVFLECVQDMDHENMFWYRQDPGLGLRLIYFSYDVKMKEKGDIPEGYSVSREKKERFSLILESASTNQTSMYLCASSSPGQGYNEQFFGPGTRLTVL.

This clone was recorded a few times. V and J are TRBV7-8 and TRBJ1-5; 8 nucleotides match TRBD1. The V and J ends lost 5 bases and 5 bases, in that order; junction bases with no gene match: 8. The CDR3 totals 15 residues. Germline CDR1 reads SGHVS; CDR2 reads FQNEAQ. The CDR3 bases are TGTGCCAGCAGCCCAAACAGGGGGGACTATCAGCCCCAGCATTTT. It specifies CASSPNRGDYQPQHF.

This clone was observed a few times. The V gene is TRBV6-6, the J gene TRBJ1-1; the match to TRBD1 covers 11 bases. Unmatched junction bases numbered 6, after V lost 6 bases and J lost 3 bases. This CDR3 spans 15 amino acids. Germline CDR1 MNHNY, CDR2 SVGAGI (reference sequence). The DNA of the CDR3 is TGTGCCAGCAGCGGACAGGGGGCAGGGGACACTGAAGCTTTCTTT. This codes for CASSGQGAGDTEAFF.

In its sample, this clone was seen a few times. The chain recombines TRBV7-2 with TRBJ2-7; 7 bases line up with TRBD2. The CDR3 runs 15 residues. The V segment lost 5 bases and the J segment 6 bases; nucleotides outside the gene matches: 13. Germline V gene data show CDR1 as SGHTA and CDR2 as FQGNSA. CDR3 protein: CASSPGGIARGEQYF. The CDR3, as DNA: TGTGCCAGCAGCCCCGGGGGGATAGCCCGTGGCGAGCAGTACTTC.

The chain joins TRBV7-2 to TRBJ1-2; the match to TRBD1 covers 7 bases. V was clipped by 5 bases and J by 1 base; unmatched bases: 10. The CDR3 is 16 residues long. The germline gives CDR1 SGHTA, CDR2 FQGNSA. DNA of the CDR3: TGTGCCAGCAGCACAAACAGACAGGGAGATAACTATGGCTACACCTTC. Translating gives CASSTNRQGDNYGYTF.

The chain uses TRBV18 and TRBJ2-2; a weak D match, TRBD2 (6 bases). Trimming cost V 11 bases and J 3 bases, with 16 bases left between them. Germline CDR1 and CDR2: KGHSH and LQKENI. This CDR3 is built from 14 residues. CDR3 bases: TGTGCCGGAACGAGGAGGGGCTACACCGGGGAGCTGTTTTTT. This gives the protein CAGTRRGYTGELFF.